This T cell receptor (beta chain) was captured by sequencing in a study of T-cell memory formation after mild COVID-19. General observations from the study: CD8+ contracting clones occupied EMRA, while CD4+ ones occupied mainly CM and EM.

As concerns this clonotype: Its antigen is as yet unknown.

TCRdb fed the 5' RACE reads into MiXCR, producing one record per CDR3 protein. This sample yields a few hundred thousand distinct CDR3 sequences, of which around 30% are seen a single time; approximately 10% belongs to the top ten. The sequencing sample was made of PBMCs or a T cell subset sorted from them (not recorded which). This receptor was identified in an adult woman who had mild COVID-19 (a few samples of this study predate the infection). Cell type and time point are not known.

The CDR3 bases are TGTGCCAGTTGGACAGGCGACGCTACTCGTGGCTACACCTTC. Amino acid sequence: CASWTGDATRGYTF. The chain joins TRBV19 to TRBJ1-2; TRBD1 agrees at 7 bases. V shed 8 bases, J shed 7 bases, and the junction held 13 bases outside the gene matches. The CDR3 is made up of 14 amino acids. Germline CDR1 reads LNHDA; CDR2 reads SQIVND (reference sequence).